This entry concerns a single T cell receptor beta chain. Its target is not known. This entry is derived from a study of identical twins. MiXCR, run by TCRdb on the 5' RACE reads, gives a single entry per CDR3 protein. The sample lists roughly 350,000 distinct CDR3 sequences, roughly 10% occurring once. V was pared by 0 bases and J by 1 base, with 7 bases between. CDR1 is LGHNT, CDR2 FRNRAP, per germline. CDR3 length: 15 amino acids. Regarding the study as a whole: The models gave estimates that fell short of the out-of-frame TCR alpha sharing seen in monozygotic twins.

The sequencing input was naive T cells sorted from blood. The TCR comes from a woman aged 45-65 years in good health. The V call is TRBV12-5, the J call TRBJ1-5; TRBD1 is a possible D gene (6 bases). CDR3 nucleotides: TGTGCTAGTGGTTTGGTCAGGGGAAGCAATCAGCCCCAGCATTTT. Amino acids: CASGLVRGSNQPQHF. The complete variable domain, with remaining parts taken from reference TRBV12-5 and TRBJ1-5, reads DARVTQTPRHKVTEMGQEVTMRCQPILGHNTVFWYRQTMMQGLELLAYFRNRAPLDDSGMPKDRFSAEMPDATLATLKIQPSEPRDSAVYFCASGLVRGSNQPQHFGDGTRLSIL.